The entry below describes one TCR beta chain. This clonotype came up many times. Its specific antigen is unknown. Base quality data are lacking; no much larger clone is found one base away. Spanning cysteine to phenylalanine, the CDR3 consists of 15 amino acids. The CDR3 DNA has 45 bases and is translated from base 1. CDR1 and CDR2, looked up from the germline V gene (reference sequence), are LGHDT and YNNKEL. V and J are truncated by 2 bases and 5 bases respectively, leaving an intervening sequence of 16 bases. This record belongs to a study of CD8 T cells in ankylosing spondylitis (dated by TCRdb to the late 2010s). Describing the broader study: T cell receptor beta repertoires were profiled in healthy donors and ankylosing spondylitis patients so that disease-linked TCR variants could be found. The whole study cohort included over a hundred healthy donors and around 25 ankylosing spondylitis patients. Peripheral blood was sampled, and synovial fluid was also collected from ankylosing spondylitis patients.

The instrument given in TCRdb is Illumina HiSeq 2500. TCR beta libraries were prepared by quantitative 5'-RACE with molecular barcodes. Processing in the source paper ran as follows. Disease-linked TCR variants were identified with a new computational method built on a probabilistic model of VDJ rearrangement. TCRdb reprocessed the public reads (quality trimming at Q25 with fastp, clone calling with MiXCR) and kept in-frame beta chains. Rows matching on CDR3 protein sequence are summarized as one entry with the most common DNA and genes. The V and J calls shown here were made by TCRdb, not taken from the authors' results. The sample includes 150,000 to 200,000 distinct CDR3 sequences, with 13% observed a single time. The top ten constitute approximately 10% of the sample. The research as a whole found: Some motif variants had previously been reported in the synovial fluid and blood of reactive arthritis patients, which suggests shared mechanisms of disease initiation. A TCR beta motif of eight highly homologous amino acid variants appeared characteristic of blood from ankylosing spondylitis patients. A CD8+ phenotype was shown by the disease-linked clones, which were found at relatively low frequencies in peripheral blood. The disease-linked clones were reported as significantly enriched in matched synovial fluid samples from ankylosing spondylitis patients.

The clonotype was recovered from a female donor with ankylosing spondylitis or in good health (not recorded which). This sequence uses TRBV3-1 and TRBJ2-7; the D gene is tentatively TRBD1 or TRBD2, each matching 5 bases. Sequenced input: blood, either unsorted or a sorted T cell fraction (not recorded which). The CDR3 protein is CASSQRKGPGNEQYF. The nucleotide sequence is TGTGCCAGCAGCCAACGAAAGGGGCCGGGGAACGAGCAGTACTTC.